This TCR beta chain is from a study of cytomegalovirus exposure and HLA in healthy donors. PCR amplification relied on 60 Vbeta primers (plus 13 Jbeta primers). Profiled with immunoSEQ multiplex PCR; TCRdb holds only in-frame clones, not every one. The sample lists 90,000 to 100,000 clones, approximately 68% occurring once. The germline V gene has CDR1 MNHEY and CDR2 SVGAGI. Trimming removed 6 bases from V and 4 bases from J, with 16 bases in between. This CDR3 comprises 15 residues. This receptor was taken from a boy between 5 and 17 years old in good health and CMV-seropositive. The sample taken for sequencing was PBMCs. The V and J genes are TRBV6-5 and TRBJ2-1; tentative D call: TRBD1 (6 bases). In DNA, the CDR3 is TGTGCCAGCAGCCTCCGGGACATGGTATACAATGAGCAGTTCTTC. Amino acid sequence: CASSLRDMVYNEQFF.